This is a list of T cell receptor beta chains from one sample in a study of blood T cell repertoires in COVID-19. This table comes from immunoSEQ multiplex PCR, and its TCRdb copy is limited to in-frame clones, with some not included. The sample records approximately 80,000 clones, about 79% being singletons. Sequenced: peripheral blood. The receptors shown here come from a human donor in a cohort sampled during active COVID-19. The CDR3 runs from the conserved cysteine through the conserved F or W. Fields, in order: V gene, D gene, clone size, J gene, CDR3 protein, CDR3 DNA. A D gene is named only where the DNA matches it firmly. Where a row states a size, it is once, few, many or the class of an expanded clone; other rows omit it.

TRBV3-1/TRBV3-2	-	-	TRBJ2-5	CASSQAGSAYQETQYF	TGTGCCAGCAGCCAAGCGGGTAGCGCGTACCAAGAGACCCAGTACTTC
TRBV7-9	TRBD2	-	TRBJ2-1	CASRLAGGPYNEQFF	TGTGCCAGCCGACTAGCGGGGGGCCCCTACAATGAGCAGTTCTTC
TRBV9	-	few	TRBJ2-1	CASSAPGVTSYNEQFF	TGTGCCAGCAGCGCCCCGGGGGTGACCTCCTACAATGAGCAGTTCTTC
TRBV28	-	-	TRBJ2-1	CASRLPPGTLANEQFF	TGTGCCAGCAGGCTCCCGCCCGGGACTCTAGCAAATGAGCAGTTCTTC
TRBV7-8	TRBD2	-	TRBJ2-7	CASSLGKPGTKFAEQYF	TGTGCCAGCAGCTTAGGAAAACCCGGGACTAAGTTCGCCGAGCAGTACTTC
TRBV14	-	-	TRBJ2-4	CASSQGQRGGAKNIQYF	TGTGCCAGCAGCCAAGGGCAACGTGGGGGGGCCAAAAACATTCAGTACTTC
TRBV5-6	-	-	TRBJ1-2	CASSLQGNYGYTF	TGTGCCAGCAGCTTACAGGGAAACTATGGCTACACCTTC
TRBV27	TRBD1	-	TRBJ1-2	CASSRQGADYGYTF	TGTGCCAGCAGTCGACAGGGGGCGGACTATGGCTACACCTTC
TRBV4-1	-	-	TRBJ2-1	CASSQDRLVHQYNEQFF	TGCGCCAGCAGCCAAGATCGACTAGTCCACCAATACAATGAGCAGTTCTTC
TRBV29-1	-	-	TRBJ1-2	CSGRGGRDYGYTF	TGCAGCGGGCGGGGGGGGCGCGACTATGGCTACACCTTC
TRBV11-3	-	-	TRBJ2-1	CASRYRGGHEQFF	TGTGCCAGCAGGTACAGGGGGGGGCATGAGCAGTTCTTC
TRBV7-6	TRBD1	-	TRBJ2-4	CASSSGQGYIQYF	TGTGCCAGCAGCTCGGGACAGGGGTACATTCAGTACTTC
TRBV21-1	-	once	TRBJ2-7	CASSKARTGPHYEQYF	TGTGCCAGCAGCAAAGCCCGGACAGGGCCCCACTACGAGCAGTACTTC
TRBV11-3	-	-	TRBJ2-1	CASSLGDSSYNEQFF	TGTGCCAGCAGCTTGGGAGACTCCTCCTACAATGAGCAGTTCTTC
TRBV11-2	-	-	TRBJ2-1	CASSPVGVEQFF	TGTGCCAGCAGTCCAGTAGGAGTCGAGCAGTTCTTC
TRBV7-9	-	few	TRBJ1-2	CASSLGLDGYTF	TGTGCCAGCAGCTTAGGTCTCGATGGCTACACCTTC
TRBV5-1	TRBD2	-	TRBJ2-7	CASSLDTSGEDDVYEQYF	TGCGCCAGCAGCTTGGATACTAGCGGGGAGGATGACGTCTACGAGCAGTACTTC
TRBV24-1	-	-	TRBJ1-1	CATSDRDTEAFF	TGTGCCACCAGTGATCGGGACACTGAAGCTTTCTTT
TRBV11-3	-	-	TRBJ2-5	CASSLDSETQYF	TGTGCCAGCAGCTTAGACTCAGAGACCCAGTACTTC
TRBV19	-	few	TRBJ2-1	CASRNSMSYNEQFF	TGTGCCAGTAGAAACAGTATGTCCTACAATGAGCAGTTCTTC
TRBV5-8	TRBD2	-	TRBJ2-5	CASSLGAGASGEETQYF	TGTGCCAGCAGCTTAGGGGCCGGGGCTAGCGGGGAAGAGACCCAGTACTTC
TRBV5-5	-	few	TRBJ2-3	CASSFGPGVTDTQYF	TGTGCCAGCAGCTTTGGTCCCGGGGTCACAGATACGCAGTATTTT
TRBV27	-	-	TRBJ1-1	CASSPTGPNTEAFF	TGTGCCAGCAGTCCAACAGGGCCTAACACTGAAGCTTTCTTT
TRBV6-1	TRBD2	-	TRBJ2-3	CASSALTSGPTFYTQYF	TGTGCCAGCAGTGCCCTTACTAGCGGTCCCACGTTTTATACGCAGTATTTT
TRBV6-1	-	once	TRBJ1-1	CASSSPTGAEAFF	TGTGCCAGCAGCTCCCCGACAGGCGCTGAAGCTTTCTTT
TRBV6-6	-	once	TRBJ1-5	CASSSDNYSNQPQHF	TGTGCCAGCAGTTCCGACAATTATAGCAATCAGCCCCAGCATTTT
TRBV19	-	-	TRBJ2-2	CASSLIVTEITGELFF	TGTGCCAGTAGTTTAATAGTGACAGAGATCACCGGGGAGCTGTTTTTT
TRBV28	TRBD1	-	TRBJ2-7	CASRSPGQGSPGQYF	TGTGCCAGCAGATCTCCGGGACAGGGGTCCCCGGGGCAGTACTTC
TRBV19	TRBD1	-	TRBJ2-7	CASSSMRQGAPYEQYF	TGTGCCAGTAGTTCGATGAGACAGGGGGCCCCCTACGAGCAGTACTTC
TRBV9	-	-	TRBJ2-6	CASSLGASGANVLTF	TGTGCCAGCAGTTTGGGGGCCTCTGGGGCCAACGTCCTGACTTTC
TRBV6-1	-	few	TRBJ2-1	CASSEHMLEAYNEQFF	TGTGCCAGCAGTGAACACATGTTAGAGGCTTACAATGAGCAGTTCTTC
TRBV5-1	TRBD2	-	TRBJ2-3	CASSLGLGLATDTQYF	TGCGCCAGCAGCTTGGGGTTGGGACTAGCAACAGATACGCAGTATTTT
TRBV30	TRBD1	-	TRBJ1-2	CAWYGLQGDNYGYTF	TGTGCCTGGTACGGCCTTCAGGGGGATAACTATGGCTACACCTTC
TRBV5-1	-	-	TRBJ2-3	CASGTGESTDTQYF	TGCGCCAGCGGAACGGGGGAAAGCACAGATACGCAGTATTTT
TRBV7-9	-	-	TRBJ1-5	CASSLVGGAQPQHF	TGTGCCAGCAGCTTGGTCGGAGGGGCTCAGCCCCAGCATTTT
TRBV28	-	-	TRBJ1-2	CASSPRRAYGYTF	TGTGCCAGCAGTCCCCGCAGGGCTTATGGCTACACCTTC
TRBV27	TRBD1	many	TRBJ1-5	CASSLGTGGHQPQHF	TGTGCCAGCAGTTTAGGGACAGGGGGGCATCAGCCCCAGCATTTT
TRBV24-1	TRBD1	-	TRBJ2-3	CATSDSIPVGTAHADTQYF	TGTGCCACCAGTGACTCAATACCCGTCGGGACAGCTCACGCAGATACGCAGTATTTT
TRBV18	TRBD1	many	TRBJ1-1	CASSPGTGAEAFF	TGTGCCAGCTCACCCGGGACAGGAGCTGAAGCTTTCTTT
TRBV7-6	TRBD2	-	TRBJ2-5	CASSLAASSSGRETQYF	TGTGCCAGCAGCTTAGCGGCGTCGTCTAGCGGGAGAGAGACCCAGTACTTC
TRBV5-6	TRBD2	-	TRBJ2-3	CASTLFLRELPTDTQYF	TGTGCCAGCACCCTATTTCTGCGGGAGCTTCCGACAGATACGCAGTATTTT
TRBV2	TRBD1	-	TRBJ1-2	CASRPTGGAVSGYTF	TGTGCCAGCAGGCCTACAGGGGGCGCGGTGAGTGGCTACACCTTC
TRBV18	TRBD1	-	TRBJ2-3	CASSPFWPGTGSISGGGTQYF	TGTGCCAGCTCACCCTTCTGGCCCGGGACAGGGAGTATCAGTGGCGGAGGTACGCAGTATTTT
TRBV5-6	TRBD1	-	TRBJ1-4	CASSTWTGAKLFF	TGTGCCAGCAGCACCTGGACAGGGGCAAAACTGTTTTTT
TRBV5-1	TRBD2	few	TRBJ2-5	CASSNGLAGGVETQYF	TGCGCCAGCAGCAACGGACTAGCGGGAGGCGTAGAGACCCAGTACTTC
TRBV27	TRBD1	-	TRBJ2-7	CASSLTGAEQYF	TGTGCCAGCAGTTTAACAGGGGCCGAGCAGTACTTC
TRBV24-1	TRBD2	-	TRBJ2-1	CATSDWTSGSGTYNEQFF	TGTGCCACCAGTGACTGGACTAGCGGGAGTGGGACCTACAATGAGCAGTTCTTC
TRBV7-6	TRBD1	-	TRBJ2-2	CASSRTGFGELFF	TGTGCCAGCAGCCGGACAGGGTTCGGGGAGCTGTTTTTT
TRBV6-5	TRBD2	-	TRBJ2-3	CASSSVSGSSTDTQYF	TGTGCCAGCAGTTCCGTTAGCGGGAGTAGCACAGATACGCAGTATTTT
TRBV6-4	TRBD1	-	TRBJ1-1	CASSDSQGQLDLNTEAFF	TGTGCCAGCAGTGACTCTCAGGGACAGCTAGACTTGAACACTGAAGCTTTCTTT